Following are 12 T cell receptor beta chains from one sample sequenced in a study of regulatory T cells in long-lasting Graves disease. Building of the TCR beta libraries involved iRepertoire HTBI primers and Arm-PCR of CDR3 regions. Using its own MiXCR run on the multiplex PCR reads, TCRdb lists one record per CDR3 protein. This sample has 360,000 or so distinct CDR3 sequences; roughly 15% occur once, and the top ten carry around 20%. Stated time point: newly diagnosed GD, antithyroid drugs for less than 3 months. TCR sequences were obtained from RNA taken from PBMCs. The same data also went into a second study, on T cells in Graves' hyperthyroidism and ophthalmopathy.

This specimen consisted of peripheral blood mononuclear cells (PBMCs), obtained at new diagnosis, from a patient treated with antithyroid drugs. These receptors all come from a woman between 18 and 29 years old with Graves disease.

This clonotype was observed at least ten times. The V call is TRBV11-2, the J call TRBJ2-5; unclear D gene. The germline V gene encodes CDR1 SGHAT and CDR2 FQNNGV. V was shortened by 6 bases and J by 4 bases, with 3 bases between the two germline ends. There are 10 residues in the CDR3. CDR3 amino acids: CASRRETQYF. The CDR3 region has the DNA TGTGCCAGCAGGCGAGAGACCCAGTACTTC.

This clonotype was seen many times. V and J are TRBV20-1 and TRBJ2-5, with D possibly being TRBD2 (5 bases). V dropped 6 bases and J dropped 4 bases, with 21 bases sitting between them. This CDR3 spans 15 amino acids. The V gene's germline CDR1 is DFQATT and CDR2 SNEGSKA (reference sequence). This CDR3 reads CSALRLTEGTETQYF. Here the CDR3 DNA reads TGCAGTGCCCTTCGCCTCACAGAGGGAACAGAGACCCAGTACTTC.

This clonotype was counted many times. This rearrangement joins TRBV30 to TRBJ1-1, with D maybe TRBD1 (6 bases). Germline CDR1 GTSNPN, CDR2 SVGIG (reference sequence). This CDR3 comprises 13 residues. Trimming stripped 4 bases from V and 5 bases from J, with 14 bases between. In DNA, the CDR3 is TGTGCCTGGAACCCCCCAGGGGCGACTGAAGCTTTCTTT. Translating it yields CAWNPPGATEAFF.

The J gene is TRBJ1-4, the V gene TRBV5-8; no reliable D call. The V end was cut by 1 base, the J end by 8 bases, with 12 bases between. Germline loops: CDR1 SGHTS, CDR2 YDEGEE. The CDR3 consists of 14 residues. The CDR3: CASSLTVVGEKLFF. The CDR3 coding sequence is TGTGCCAGCAGCTTGACGGTAGTGGGCGAAAAACTGTTTTTT.

This clonotype turned up a few times. This rearrangement joins TRBV7-9 to TRBJ1-1, with D unclear. CDR3 size: 15 residues. Germline lookup yields CDR1 SEHNR and CDR2 FQNEAQ (reference sequence). V shed 1 base and J shed 0 bases, with 9 bases lying between them. The CDR3 protein is CASSLGAGLNTEAFF. CDR3 nucleotide sequence: TGTGCCAGCAGCTTAGGAGCTGGGTTGAACACTGAAGCTTTCTTT.

This chain joins TRBV19 and TRBJ2-3; D is undetermined. This CDR3 comprises 14 residues. Germline assignment: CDR1 LNHDA and CDR2 SQIVND (reference sequence). V lost 3 bases and J lost 4, with 11 bases in between. The CDR3 loop reads CASSIDTGADTQYF. Written as DNA, the CDR3 is TGTGCCAGTAGTATTGACACTGGCGCAGATACGCAGTATTTT.

This clonotype occurred many times. The chain couples TRBV20-1 to TRBJ1-4; no definite D call. Germline CDR1 and CDR2: DFQATT and SNEGSKA (reference sequence). V lost 3 bases, J lost 7 bases, and 12 bases lay in between. The CDR3 contains 13 residues. The CDR3 nucleotides read TGCAGTGCTAGGGGTGATTCAGGTGAAAAACTGTTTTTT. Its translation: CSARGDSGEKLFF.

In its sample, this clonotype was seen many times. CDR3 DNA sequence: TGTGCCAGCAGTCCTACAGGGACCTCTGGGGCCAACGTCCTGACTTTC. Amino acid sequence: CASSPTGTSGANVLTF. This chain joins TRBV28 and TRBJ2-6, with a possible D match to TRBD1 (6 bases). The germline V and J ends were trimmed by 5 bases and 0 bases, with 11 bases remaining between them. Germline loops: CDR1 MDHEN, CDR2 SYDVKM. The CDR3 loop spans 16 amino acids.

This clonotype was counted ten times or more. The chain employs TRBV28 and TRBJ2-7; the D is unclear. The ends were cut back, 2 bases at V and 6 bases at J, with 8 bases in the middle. CDR3 size: 12 residues. Germline loops: CDR1 MDHEN, CDR2 SYDVKM. The CDR3 nucleotides read TGTGCCAGCAGTTTAGCAGGTATCGAGCAGTACTTC. Protein: CASSLAGIEQYF.

This clonotype was seen many times. The gene calls are TRBV15 and TRBJ2-5; D is uncertain. CDR1 is LNHNV, CDR2 YYDKDF, per germline (reference sequence). V lost 0 bases to trimming and J lost 3 bases, with 11 bases between them. The length of the CDR3 is 15 residues. CDR3 nucleotides: TGTGCCACCAGCAGAGATCTTACGGCAGAAGAGACCCAGTACTTC. The encoded protein is CATSRDLTAEETQYF.

This clonotype occurred many times. This chain joins TRBV30 and TRBJ2-3; 10 nucleotides align to TRBD2. CDR3 size: 16 residues. CDR1 is GTSNPN and CDR2 is SVGIG in the germline V gene (reference sequence). The ends lost 1 base at V and 4 bases at J; junction bases unmatched: 8. CDR3 DNA: TGTGCCTGGAGTGAAGGCGCTAGCGGGGGTGCAGATACGCAGTATTTT. It translates to CAWSEGASGGADTQYF.

In its sample, this clonotype was seen a few times. CDR3 coding DNA: TGTGCCAGCTCACCAACCCCGGGCTCCTATAATTCACCCCTCCACTTT. Amino acid sequence: CASSPTPGSYNSPLHF. The rearrangement links TRBV18 to TRBJ1-6; D unresolved. V lost 2 bases, J lost 0 bases, and 8 bases lay in between. The CDR3 contains 16 residues. Germline V gene lookup returns CDR1 KGHSH and CDR2 LQKENI. Using reference TRBV18 and TRBJ1-6 for the parts outside the CDR3, the full variable domain is NAGVMQNPRHLVRRRGQEARLRCSPMKGHSHVYWYRQLPEEGLKFMVYLQKENIIDESGMPKERFSAEFPKEGPSILRIQQVVRGDSAAYFCASSPTPGSYNSPLHFGNGTRLTVT.